The clone carrying this T cell receptor beta chain was found once. Its antigen is undetermined. This record belongs to a study of response to subunit inactivated influenza vaccine. General study findings and limits: After each seasonal influenza vaccination, few new T cells are recruited, the authors suggested.

TCRdb reprocessed the RT-PCR reads with MiXCR, giving one entry per CDR3 protein. The table records fewer than 800,000 distinct CDR3 sequences, 15% to 18% of them present only once. The clonotype originates from a man aged 45-65 years who received an inactivated influenza vaccine. This sample comprised PBMCs from blood, obtained approximately 13 days after vaccination.

CDR3 loop: CASSLVQLGLADQETQYF. The CDR3 DNA follows: TGTGCCAGCAGCTTAGTTCAATTGGGACTAGCGGACCAAGAGACCCAGTACTTC. This chain links TRBV11-2 with TRBJ2-5, with 11 bases that match TRBD2. The CDR3 extends over 18 amino acids. Trimming at V came to 1 base and at J to 0 bases, leaving 7 bases not matched to a gene. Germline CDR1 SGHAT, CDR2 FQNNGV.